This TCR beta chain was profiled in a study of cytomegalovirus exposure and HLA in healthy donors. Germline V gene lookup returns CDR1 GTSNPN and CDR2 SVGIG (reference sequence). The length of the CDR3 is 14 residues. J gave up 8 bases and V 3 bases, and 8 bases lay outside the gene matches. Amplification used 60 Vbeta primers and 13 Jbeta primers. Assay used: immunoSEQ multiplex PCR; TCRdb lists only in-frame clones, some missing. This specimen shows more than 100,000 clones; the ten leading clones hold 3.5%. The V and J genes are TRBV30 and TRBJ2-1, with 9 bases matching TRBD2. The source of this sequence is a middle-aged man in good health and CMV-seronegative. The sample was PBMCs. The CDR3 loop is CAWRLSGSRDEQFF. The DNA of the CDR3 is TGTGCCTGGAGGCTTAGCGGGAGTAGGGATGAGCAGTTCTTC.